These 2 T cell receptor beta chains originate from one sample sequenced in a study of blood T cell repertoires in COVID-19. The method was immunoSEQ multiplex PCR; TCRdb's version includes in-frame clones alone and lacks a portion of them. The sample contains about 320,000 clones, roughly nine tenths of which appear only once. Sequenced: PBMCs or T cells enriched from blood (not recorded which). The receptors were gathered from a man in his 60s who had recovered from COVID-19.

The rearrangement links TRBV29-1 to TRBJ1-2; 7 positions match TRBD1. The germline V gene has CDR1 SQVTM and CDR2 ANQGSEA. Trimming took 7 bases from V and 6 from J; bases not matched to a gene: 5. The CDR3 loop spans 11 amino acids. CDR3 protein: CSDLTGNGYTF. The CDR3 region has the DNA TGCAGCGACTTGACAGGGAATGGCTACACCTTC.

This clone was seen more than once but under ten times. The rearrangement links TRBV4-3 to TRBJ2-5; 7 bases are a match to TRBD2. The CDR3 contains 15 residues. Germline loops: CDR1 LGHNA, CDR2 YSLEER. V shed 0 bases and J 5 bases; nucleotides not matched to a gene: 6. The CDR3 DNA follows: TGCGCCAGCAGCCAAGATCTTTGGGGGGGTGAGACCCAGTACTTC. This gives the protein CASSQDLWGGETQYF.